These 10 T cell receptor beta chains originate from one sample sequenced in a study of shared clonotypes between healthy human individuals. Sequencing was performed with immunoSEQ multiplex PCR; in TCRdb, only in-frame clones are kept and a portion is missing. The top ten hold roughly 0.4% of the sample, which has about 1.5 million clones, under 99% seen once. Sequencing was performed on naive CD4+ T cells sorted from blood. Subset indicated: CD45RA+ positively selected. Receptors were obtained from a man in his thirties or forties in good health.

The chain has TRBV19 and TRBJ2-1; D is perhaps TRBD2 (6 bases). V dropped 1 base and J dropped 6 bases, with 19 bases sitting between them. Germline values: CDR1 LNHDA, CDR2 SQIVND (reference sequence). The CDR3 is made up of 17 amino acids. The CDR3 nucleotides are TGTGCCAGTAGTATAGCCGGCGGGGCTAGCGATCTCAATGAGCAGTTCTTC. Translated: CASSIAGGASDLNEQFF.

On this clone: One junction end disagrees with the germline gene, perhaps due to a read error. This chain joins TRBV7-7 and TRBJ2-3; the match to TRBD2 covers 7 bases. CDR1 is SSHAT and CDR2 is FNYEAQ in the germline V gene (reference sequence). This CDR3 comprises 15 residues. The CDR3 sequence: CASSEAGSSTDTQYF. CDR3 bases: TGTGCTAGCAGCGAAGCGGGATCTAGCACAGATACGCAGTATTTT. The complete variable domain, with remaining parts taken from reference TRBV7-7 and TRBJ2-3, reads GAGVSQSPRYKVTKRGQDVTLRCDPISSHATLYWYQQALGQGPEFLTYFNYEAQPDKSGLPSDRFSAERPEGSISTLTIQRTEQRDSAMYRCASSEAGSSTDTQYFGPGTRLTVL.

Here the CDR3 reads CASSGSGSYLEQFF. CDR3 coding DNA: TGTGCCAGTAGTGGTAGCGGGAGTTATCTTGAGCAGTTCTTC. The chain is built from TRBV19 and TRBJ2-1, with 9 bases that match TRBD2. This CDR3 is 14 amino acids long. The ends lost 5 bases at V and 9 bases at J; junction bases unmatched: 8. Germline V gives CDR1 LNHDA, CDR2 SQIVND (reference sequence).

The chain couples TRBV5-4 to TRBJ2-7, with TRBD2 identical over 7 bases. Germline V gene data show CDR1 as SGHNT and CDR2 as YYREEE (reference sequence). The CDR3 covers 15 residues. With 4 bases clipped from V and 1 base from J, the junction kept 8 bases outside the gene matches. The CDR3 sequence: CASSRGGGESYEQYF. The CDR3 DNA follows: TGTGCCAGCAGCCGGGGCGGGGGTGAGTCCTACGAGCAGTACTTC.

The rearrangement uses TRBV19 and TRBJ2-3; D assignment may be TRBD1 or TRBD2 (7 bases each). CDR1 and CDR2 (germline): LNHDA, SQIVND (reference sequence). V was clipped by 6 bases and J by 6 bases, with 19 bases between them. This CDR3 is 15 amino acids long. CDR3 in DNA: TGTGCCAGTAGCCCCTGGAGGCAGGGGGGGGATACGCAGTATTTT. This gives the protein CASSPWRQGGDTQYF.

This chain links TRBV15 with TRBJ2-2, with D possibly TRBD1 on 5 matching bases. In germline, CDR1 is LNHNV, CDR2 YYDKDF (reference sequence). The CDR3 is 16 residues long. Trimming removed 3 bases from V and 1 base from J, with 12 bases in between. The CDR3 DNA is TGTGCCACCAGCAGGGGAACTGACAGGAACACCGGGGAGCTGTTTTTT. Translating gives CATSRGTDRNTGELFF.

The chain joins TRBV2 to TRBJ2-5, with D hard to call. V shed 7 bases and J shed 0 bases, with 6 bases lying between them. This CDR3 has 12 amino acids. Germline CDR1 reads SNHLY; CDR2 reads FYNNEI. CDR3 nucleotide sequence: TGTGCCAGCACACTTAACCAAGAGACCCAGTACTTC. Translation: CASTLNQETQYF.

The chain joins TRBV5-5 to TRBJ2-7; D tentatively reads TRBD1 or TRBD2 (5 bases each). CDR1 and CDR2 from the germline V gene are SGHKS and YYEKEE (reference sequence). V was pared by 0 bases and J by 3 bases, with 16 bases between. The CDR3 is 16 amino acids. The CDR3 spells CASSLGVRGALYEQYF. In DNA, the CDR3 is TGTGCCAGCAGCTTGGGGGTTCGGGGCGCCCTCTACGAGCAGTACTTC.

Concerning this clone itself: Other DNA sequences in this sample translate to the same CDR3. The CDR3 DNA sequence: TGTGCCAGCTCACCACCAGACGCCGGGGAGCTGTTTTTT. Its protein is CASSPPDAGELFF. The chain couples TRBV18 to TRBJ2-2; no clear D gene. The V end lost 0 bases, the J end lost 6 bases, and 5 bases lay between the germline ends. The CDR3 is made up of 13 amino acids. Germline V lookup: CDR1 KGHSH, CDR2 LQKENI.

The chain links TRBV28 to TRBJ1-2; the D gene is possibly TRBD1 (5 bases). Trimming cost V 8 bases and J 6 bases, with 19 bases left between them. Germline V lookup: CDR1 MDHEN, CDR2 SYDVKM. The CDR3 loop spans 14 amino acids. CDR3: CASGGGRGMNGYTF. The CDR3 DNA reads as TGTGCCAGCGGTGGGGGTCGGGGGATGAATGGCTACACCTTC.